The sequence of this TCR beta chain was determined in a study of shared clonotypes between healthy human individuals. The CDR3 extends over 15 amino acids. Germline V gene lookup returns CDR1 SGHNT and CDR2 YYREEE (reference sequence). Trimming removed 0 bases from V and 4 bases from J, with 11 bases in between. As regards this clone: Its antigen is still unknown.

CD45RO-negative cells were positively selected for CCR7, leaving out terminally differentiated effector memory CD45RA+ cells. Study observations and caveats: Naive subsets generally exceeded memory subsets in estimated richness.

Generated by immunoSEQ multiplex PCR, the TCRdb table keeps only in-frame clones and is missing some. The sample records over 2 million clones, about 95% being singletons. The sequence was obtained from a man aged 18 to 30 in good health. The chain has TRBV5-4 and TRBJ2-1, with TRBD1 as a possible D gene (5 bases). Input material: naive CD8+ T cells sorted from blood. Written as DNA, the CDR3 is TGTGCCAGCAGCTTGGAGGGGCCGTATTACAATGAGCAGTTCTTC. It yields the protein CASSLEGPYYNEQFF.